Following are 23 T cell receptor beta chains from one sample sequenced in a study of tumor and adjacent non-tumor tissue in lung cancer. No cell sorting was done before RNA was extracted from the tissue. Three rounds of nested PCR, following a modified ARM-PCR protocol, produced the TCRbeta library. TCRdb re-called the multiplex PCR reads with MiXCR, one entry per CDR3 protein. The table records some 90,000 distinct CDR3 sequences, around 65% of them present only once. Sequencing was done on a sample of lung tumor tissue. The source is a man in his 70s with non-small cell lung cancer.

To note about this clonotype: This may come from a read error, since a much larger clone is one base off. V is TRBV28 and J is TRBJ2-5, with 8 bases aligning to TRBD1. The V and J ends lost 5 bases and 3 bases, in that order; junction bases with no gene match: 8. The CDR3 spans 15 residues. CDR1 MDHEN and CDR2 SYDVKM come from the germline V gene. CDR3: CASSPGQGIKETQYF. In nucleotides, the CDR3 is TGTGCCAGCAGTCCCGGACAGGGCATTAAAGAGACCCAGTACTTC.

This clonotype was detected a few times. A much larger clonotype is one base distant, so this may be a read error. This chain links TRBV6-5 with TRBJ1-5; 10 bases match TRBD1. The CDR3 loop spans 15 amino acids. The germline V gene has CDR1 MNHEY and CDR2 SVGAGI. In nucleotides, the CDR3 is TGTGCCAGCAGGGTCGGGACAGGGGAGAATCAGCCCCGGCATTTT. It encodes CASRVGTGENQPRHF.

In this sample, this clonotype turned up a few times. One end of the junction varies from germline; a read error may be responsible. The chain employs TRBV29-1 and TRBJ2-7; possible D gene TRBD2, 5 bases. From germline, CDR1 is SQVTM and CDR2 ANQGSEA. CDR3 size: 13 residues. In DNA form, the CDR3 reads TGCAGCGTAGGAGCCGGGGAAAGCGACGAACAGTACTTC. It translates to CSVGAGESDEQYF.

With respect to this clonotype: The germline gene is not matched at one end of the junction; a read error may be the cause. The rearrangement joins TRBV6-2 or TRBV6-3 to TRBJ1-2; possible D gene TRBD1, 5 bases. Germline CDR1 MNHEY, CDR2 SVGEGT. There are 14 residues in the CDR3. The CDR3: CASSYPGSNYGYSF. CDR3 nucleotides: TGTGCCAGCAGTTACCCAGGGAGTAACTATGGCTACAGCTTC.

As for this clonotype: A read error may account for a junction end that differs from germline. The chain links TRBV29-1 to TRBJ2-3; no clear D gene. The CDR3 extends over 14 amino acids. Germline-derived CDR1 and CDR2 are SQVTM and ANQGSEA. Written as DNA, the CDR3 is TGCAGCTGTCGAGCCACGGCCGGCACAGATACACAGTATTTT. Protein: CSCRATAGTDTQYF.

As concerns this clonotype: A junction end diverges from the germline sequence, so it may reflect a read error. The chain recombines TRBV11-2 with TRBJ2-5; D is unresolved. CDR3 length: 12 residues. Looked up from germline, CDR1 is SGHAT and CDR2 is FQNNGV. Written as DNA, the CDR3 is TGTGCCAGTAGCTTAGATTCCGAGACCCAGTACTTC. It codes for CASSLDSETQYF. Full variable domain (outside the CDR3, taken from reference TRBV11-2 and TRBJ2-5): EAGVAQSPRYKIIEKRQSVAFWCNPISGHATLYWYQQILGQGPKLLIQFQNNGVVDDSQLPKDRFSAERLKGVDSTLKIQPAKLEDSAVYLCASSLDSETQYFGPGTRLLVL.

A word on this clonotype: One end of the junction fails to match germline, which may point to a read error. Here the CDR3 DNA reads TGTCCCAGCAGCCTAGGATGGACTAGCTGGGGGGCCCTCCAAGAGACCCAGTACTTC. Translated, it gives CPSSLGWTSWGALQETQYF. This rearrangement joins TRBV11-2 to TRBJ2-5, with 8 bases identical to TRBD2. The CDR3 loop spans 19 amino acids. The germline gives CDR1 SGHAT, CDR2 FQNNGV.

In regard to this clonotype: One junction end does not reproduce the germline sequence, and a read error may be involved. The CDR3 DNA is TGTGCCAGCAGCCCCAACTATGGGGTCAACAATGAGCAGTCCTTC. Translation: CASSPNYGVNNEQSF. The chain carries TRBV11-3 and TRBJ2-1; D uncertain. This CDR3 has 15 amino acids. Germline V CDR1 and CDR2: SGHNT, YENEEA.

The genes are TRBV11-2 and TRBJ2-2; D may match TRBD1 or TRBD2 (6 bases each). CDR1 and CDR2 (germline): SGHAT, FQNNGV. V was clipped by 11 bases and J by 0 bases, with 19 bases between them. The length of the CDR3 is 16 residues. CDR3 protein: CAYRSGGGTNTGELFF. The CDR3 DNA follows: TGTGCCTACAGATCTGGAGGGGGGACGAACACCGGGGAGCTGTTTTTT.

To note about this clonotype: A much bigger clone sits one base away, suggesting this may be a read error. In this CDR3 the conserved last residue, phenylalanine or tryptophan, is missing, so a read error is likely. This sequence joins TRBV12-3 or TRBV12-4 and TRBJ2-7; D is possibly TRBD1 (6 bases). The CDR3 contains 14 residues. Trimming stripped 1 base from V and 5 bases from J, with 12 bases between. The CDR3 DNA is TGTGCCAGCAGTTTAGGATCTCAGGGGAACGAGCAGTACCTC. Translation gives CASSLGSQGNEQYL.

Only a few counts were recorded for this clonotype. The V and J genes are TRBV11-2 and TRBJ1-2; D uncertain. The CDR3 extends over 12 amino acids. Germline V gives CDR1 SGHAT, CDR2 FQNNGV. The germline V and J ends were trimmed by 9 bases and 7 bases, with 15 bases remaining between them. The CDR3 reads CASSPRDGGYTF. The CDR3 coding sequence is TGTGCCAGTAGCCCCCGCGACGGTGGCTACACCTTC.

A note on this clonotype: A much larger clone sits a single nucleotide away, making a read error possible. The chain uses TRBV28 and TRBJ1-2; no definite D call. With 4 bases removed from V and 5 bases from J, the gap between germline ends came to 14 bases. This CDR3 spans 14 amino acids. Germline V CDR1 and CDR2: MDHEN, SYDVKM. The CDR3: CASSSESRLYGYTF. Written as DNA, the CDR3 is TGTGCCAGCAGTTCAGAGTCCAGGCTATATGGCTACACCTTC.

This clonotype was picked up many times. The chain joins TRBV20-1 to TRBJ1-5; 7 positions agree with TRBD1. Germline V gives CDR1 DFQATT, CDR2 SNEGSKA (reference sequence). V gave up 4 bases and J gave up 9 bases; unmatched junction bases: 9. The CDR3 has 13 amino acids. CDR3 sequence (DNA): TGCAGTGCTAACCGCAGGGGGGAATGGCCCCAGCATTTT. Its translation: CSANRRGEWPQHF.

On this clonotype itself: At one of its ends the junction is not consistent with the germline gene, which may arise from a read error. CDR3 in amino acids: CASGLEGGPDTQYF. Here the CDR3 DNA reads TGTGCCAGCGGCTTAGAGGGAGGCCCAGATACGCAGTATTTT. The V call is TRBV11-2, the J call TRBJ2-3; D might be TRBD2 (6 bases). The CDR3 length is 14 residues. Germline CDR1 reads SGHAT; CDR2 reads FQNNGV.

Remarks on this clonotype: A read error may account for a junction end that differs from germline. The V gene is TRBV11-2, the J gene TRBJ2-7; weak D call: TRBD1 (5 bases). Germline values: CDR1 SGHAT, CDR2 FQNNGV. This CDR3 region has 14 residues. CDR3 sequence reads: CAGNLGDRKYEQYF. The CDR3 bases are TGTGCCGGCAACTTAGGAGACAGAAAGTACGAGCAGTATTTC.

In regard to this clonotype: This CDR3 is missing its conserved last phenylalanine or tryptophan, likely due to a read error. V usage is TRBV11-2 and J usage is TRBJ2-5; 9 bases align to TRBD1. CDR1 and CDR2 from the germline V gene are SGHAT and FQNNGV. There are 14 residues in the CDR3. For the CDR3, the DNA is TGTGTCAGCAGCCCGACAGGGGGGATCGAGACCCAGTACTCC. Translating it yields CVSSPTGGIETQYS.

V is TRBV5-1 and J is TRBJ2-4; D unresolved. CDR3 length equals 13 residues. The germline CDR1 and CDR2 sequences are SGHRS and YFSETQ. Between the trimmed V and J ends, which lost 0 bases and 1 base, there was a span of 2 bases. The CDR3 DNA reads as TGCGCCAGCAGCTTGGGGGCCAAAAACATTCAGTACTTC. It yields the protein CASSLGAKNIQYF.

This clonotype has a single count. This chain links TRBV11-2 with TRBJ2-2; 7 bases map to TRBD1. CDR3 length equals 16 residues. The junction had 12 bases not matched to a gene; V was cut back by 5 bases and J by 6 bases. Germline CDR1 is SGHAT and CDR2 is FQNNGV. The CDR3 loop is CASSIQGTFFAGELFF. CDR3 DNA sequence: TGTGCCAGCAGCATACAGGGGACCTTCTTCGCCGGGGAGCTGTTTTTT.

At least ten counts were recorded for this clonotype. The genes are TRBV5-8 and TRBJ1-5, with D unclear. Germline V gene lookup returns CDR1 SGHTS and CDR2 YDEGEE. This CDR3 spans 15 amino acids. V lost 0 bases to trimming and J lost 3 bases, with 10 bases between them. Written as DNA, the CDR3 is TGTGCCAGCAGCTTGGAGGTTATTGACAATCAGCCCCAGCATTTT. Its protein is CASSLEVIDNQPQHF.

The sample holds many counts of this clonotype. This chain joins TRBV12-3 or TRBV12-4 and TRBJ2-3; 10 bases map to TRBD2. CDR3 length: 21 amino acids. V was clipped by 0 bases and J by 3 bases; unmatched bases: 18. The CDR3: CASSLARSGGLKGSRTDTQYF. The CDR3 nucleotides are TGTGCCAGCAGTTTAGCCCGTAGCGGGGGGTTGAAGGGCTCGAGGACAGATACGCAGTATTTT.

The rearrangement links TRBV28 to TRBJ1-5; tentative D call: TRBD1 (5 bases). The CDR3 has 15 residues. Trimming removed 8 bases at V and 2 bases at J, with 16 bases between. Germline CDR1 is MDHEN and CDR2 is SYDVKM. The CDR3 DNA sequence: TGTGCCAGCGGCGACCCCGGGACCGGCAATCAGCCCCAGCATTTT. Its protein product is CASGDPGTGNQPQHF.

At least ten counts were recorded for this clonotype. The V call is TRBV5-8, the J call TRBJ1-5, with D unclear. Looked up from germline, CDR1 is SGHTS and CDR2 is YDEGEE. The CDR3 has 12 amino acids. The V and J ends lost 3 bases and 5 bases respectively, with 6 bases between them. The CDR3 region is CASSYPHQPQHF. The CDR3 DNA reads TGTGCCAGCAGCTACCCACATCAGCCCCAGCATTTT.

This clonotype has a handful of counts. No conserved phenylalanine or tryptophan is present at the end of the CDR3, so a read error is the likely explanation. The genes are TRBV4-1 and TRBJ2-3, with 12 bases identical to TRBD2. Germline values: CDR1 MGHRA, CDR2 YSYEKL. The trim removed 2 bases at V and 6 bases at J, leaving 12 bases unmatched. The length of the CDR3 is 18 residues. In DNA, the CDR3 is TGCGCCAGCAGCCAACCCCCGGTACTAGCGGGAGGCGGTGATACGCAGTATTTG. Protein sequence: CASSQPPVLAGGGDTQYL.